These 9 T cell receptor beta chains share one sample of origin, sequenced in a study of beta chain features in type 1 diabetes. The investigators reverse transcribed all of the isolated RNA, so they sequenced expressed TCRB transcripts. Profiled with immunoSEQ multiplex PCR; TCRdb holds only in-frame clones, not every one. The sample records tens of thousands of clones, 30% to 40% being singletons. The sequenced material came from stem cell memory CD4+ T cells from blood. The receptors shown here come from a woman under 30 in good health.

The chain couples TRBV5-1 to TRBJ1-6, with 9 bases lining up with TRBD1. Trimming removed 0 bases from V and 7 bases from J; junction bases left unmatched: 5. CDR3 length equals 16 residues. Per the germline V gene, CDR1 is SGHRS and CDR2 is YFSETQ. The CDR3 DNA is TGCGCCAGCAGCTTGGCGGGACAGGGACGGAATTCACCCCTCCACTTT. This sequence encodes CASSLAGQGRNSPLHF.

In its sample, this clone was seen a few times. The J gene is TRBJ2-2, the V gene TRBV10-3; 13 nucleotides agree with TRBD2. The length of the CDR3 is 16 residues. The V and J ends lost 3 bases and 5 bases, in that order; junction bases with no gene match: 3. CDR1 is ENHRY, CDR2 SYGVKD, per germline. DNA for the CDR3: TGTGCCATCAGTGAAGGACTAGCGGGAGTTACCGGGGAGCTGTTTTTT. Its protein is CAISEGLAGVTGELFF.

CDR3 residues: CASSFLQGRTDTQYF. The CDR3, as DNA: TGCGCCAGCAGCTTCTTACAGGGGAGGACAGATACGCAGTATTTT. The V gene is TRBV5-1, the J gene TRBJ2-3, with D perhaps matching TRBD1 (7 bases). Between the trimmed V and J ends, which lost 2 bases and 3 bases, there was a span of 13 bases. Germline CDR1 reads SGHRS; CDR2 reads YFSETQ. The CDR3 totals 15 residues. The full variable domain, completed using reference TRBV5-1 and TRBJ2-3, is KAGVTQTPRYLIKTRGQQVTLSCSPISGHRSVSWYQQTPGQGLQFLFEYFSETQRNKGNFPGRFSGRQFSNSRSEMNVSTLELGDSALYLCASSFLQGRTDTQYFGPGTRLTVL.

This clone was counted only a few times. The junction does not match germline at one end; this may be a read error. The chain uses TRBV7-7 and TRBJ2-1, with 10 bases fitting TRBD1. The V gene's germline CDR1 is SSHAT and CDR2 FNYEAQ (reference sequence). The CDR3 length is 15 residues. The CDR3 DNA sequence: TGTGCTAGCAGCTTGGGGACAGGGGTTTACAATGAGCAGTTCTTC. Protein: CASSLGTGVYNEQFF.

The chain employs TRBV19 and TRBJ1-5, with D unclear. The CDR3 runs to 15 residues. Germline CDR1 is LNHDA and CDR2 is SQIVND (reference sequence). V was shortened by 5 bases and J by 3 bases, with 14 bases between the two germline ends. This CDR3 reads CASSFRVQPNQPQHF. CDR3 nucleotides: TGTGCCAGTAGTTTCCGGGTCCAACCCAATCAGCCCCAGCATTTT.

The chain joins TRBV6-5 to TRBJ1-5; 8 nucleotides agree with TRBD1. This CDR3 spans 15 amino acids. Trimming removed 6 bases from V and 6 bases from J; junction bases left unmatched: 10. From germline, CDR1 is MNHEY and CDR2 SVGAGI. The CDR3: CASSLDRGPFQPQHF. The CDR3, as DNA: TGTGCCAGCAGCCTTGACAGGGGACCTTTTCAGCCCCAGCATTTT.

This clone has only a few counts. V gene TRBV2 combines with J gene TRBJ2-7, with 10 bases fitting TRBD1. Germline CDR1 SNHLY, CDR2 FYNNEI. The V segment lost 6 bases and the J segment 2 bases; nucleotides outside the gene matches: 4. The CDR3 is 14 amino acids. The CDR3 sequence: CASSRQGATYEQYF. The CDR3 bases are TGTGCCAGCAGCCGACAGGGGGCTACCTACGAGCAGTACTTC.

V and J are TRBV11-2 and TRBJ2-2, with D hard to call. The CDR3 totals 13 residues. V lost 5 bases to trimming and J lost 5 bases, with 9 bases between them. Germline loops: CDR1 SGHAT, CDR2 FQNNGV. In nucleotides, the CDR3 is TGTGCCAGCAGCCCTACAGAAACCGGGGAGCTGTTTTTT. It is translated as CASSPTETGELFF.

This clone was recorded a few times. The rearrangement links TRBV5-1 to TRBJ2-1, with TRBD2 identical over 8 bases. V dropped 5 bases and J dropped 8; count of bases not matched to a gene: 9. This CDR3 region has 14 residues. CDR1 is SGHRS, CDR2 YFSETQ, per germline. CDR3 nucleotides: TGCGCCAGCAGTAGGCATAGCGGGAAGGATGAGCAGTTCTTC. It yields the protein CASSRHSGKDEQFF.